Shown below are 23 T cell receptor beta chains from a single sample sequenced in a study of T cells in Graves' hyperthyroidism and ophthalmopathy. TCR beta CDR3 regions were amplified from RNA transcripts. First-round RT-PCR targeting the TCR CDR3 was performed with the HTBI primer set. TCRdb re-called the multiplex PCR reads with MiXCR, one entry per CDR3 protein. The table has hundreds of thousands of distinct CDR3 sequences, 38% seen once. The specimen sequenced was blood. The receptors stem from a man younger than 35 with Graves' hyperthyroidism.

This clonotype occurred a few times. The chain recombines TRBV9 with TRBJ1-1; D perhaps matches TRBD1 (5 bases). Looked up from germline, CDR1 is SGDLS and CDR2 is YYNGEE. The V gene lost 5 bases and the J gene lost 1 base, with 18 bases spanning the gap. This CDR3 has 16 amino acids. The CDR3 region is CASSLDSPAPNTEAFF. The CDR3 coding sequence is TGTGCCAGCAGTCTCGACAGTCCCGCTCCGAACACTGAAGCTTTCTTT.

This clonotype has a handful of counts. CDR3 nucleotide sequence: TGTGCCAGCAGCTTGGGTCTTACCTCTGGAAACACCATATATTTT. Its translation: CASSLGLTSGNTIYF. This sequence joins TRBV5-8 and TRBJ1-3; D gene uncertain. CDR3 length: 15 residues. Germline assignment: CDR1 SGHTS and CDR2 YDEGEE. V gave up 0 bases and J gave up 0 bases, with 7 bases separating them.

Points on this clonotype: As the CDR3 is not closed by the conserved phenylalanine or tryptophan, this likely results from a read error. The chain carries TRBV29-1 and TRBJ1-1; D possibly corresponds to TRBD1 (6 bases). This CDR3 has 12 residues. Germline CDR1 is SQVTM and CDR2 is ANQGSEA. With 4 bases removed from V and 3 bases from J, the gap between germline ends came to 9 bases. The CDR3 here is CSVVQGDTEAFL. The CDR3, as DNA: TGCAGCGTTGTACAGGGAGACACTGAAGCTTTCCTT.

About this clonotype: This may arise from a read error, as a much more abundant clone is one base away. V usage is TRBV10-3 and J usage is TRBJ1-2; no reliable D call. CDR1 is ENHRY and CDR2 is SYGVKD in the germline V gene. The V end was cut by 5 bases, the J end by 2 bases, with 12 bases between. The CDR3 is 14 amino acids. In DNA, the CDR3 is TGTGCCATCAGTTACGGGCAGCGAAACTATGGCTACACCTTC. Residues: CAISYGQRNYGYTF.

This clonotype was seen a few times. This rearrangement joins TRBV13 to TRBJ2-7; unclear D gene. Trimming took off 0 bases at V and 7 bases at J, with 10 bases between the two ends. The CDR3 has 13 residues. CDR1 PRHDT and CDR2 FYEKMQ come from the germline V gene (reference sequence). CDR3 DNA sequence: TGTGCCAGCAGCTTAGGCCGCACTATGGAGCAGTACTTC. Translated, it gives CASSLGRTMEQYF.

The chain couples TRBV20-1 to TRBJ1-5; TRBD1 might be the D (5 bases). The germline V gene encodes CDR1 DFQATT and CDR2 SNEGSKA (reference sequence). V gave up 2 bases and J gave up 6 bases, with 17 bases separating them. The CDR3 runs 15 residues. In DNA, the CDR3 is TGCAGTGCTAGAATCAGAGGGGCAGGGCGTCAGCCCCAGCATTTT. Residues: CSARIRGAGRQPQHF.

This chain connects TRBV28 to TRBJ1-5; D unresolved. The CDR3 length is 13 residues. The V gene lost 3 bases and the J gene lost 11 bases, with 14 bases spanning the gap. Germline values: CDR1 MDHEN, CDR2 SYDVKM. CDR3 nucleotides: TGTGCCAGCAGTTTCGTTCTGATCGGGTCCCAGCATTTT. It yields the protein CASSFVLIGSQHF.

CDR3 DNA: TGTGCCAGCAGGCGACCGGGACTAGCGTATCAAGAGACCCAGTACTTC. Residues: CASRRPGLAYQETQYF. The chain employs TRBV7-2 and TRBJ2-5; TRBD2 aligns across 10 bases. CDR1 and CDR2 from the germline V gene are SGHTA and FQGNSA. The CDR3 extends over 16 amino acids. The trim removed 6 bases at V and 2 bases at J, leaving 9 bases unmatched. The full variable domain, rest sourced from reference TRBV7-2 and TRBJ2-5, is GAGVSQSPSNKVTEKGKDVELRCDPISGHTALYWYRQSLGQGLEFLIYFQGNSAPDKSGLPSDRFSAERTGGSVSTLTIQRTQQEDSAVYLCASRRPGLAYQETQYFGPGTRLLVL.

The J gene is TRBJ1-6, the V gene TRBV29-1; D gene unclear. There are 12 residues in the CDR3. CDR1 and CDR2 from the germline V gene are SQVTM and ANQGSEA. Trimming removed 8 bases at V and 5 bases at J, with 10 bases between. CDR3 sequence reads: CSYGRDNSPLHF. CDR3 DNA sequence: TGCAGCTACGGGAGGGATAATTCACCCCTCCACTTT. Full variable domain (rest looked up from reference TRBV29-1 and TRBJ1-6): SAVISQKPSRDICQRGTSLTIQCQVDSQVTMMFWYRQQPGQSLTLIATANQGSEATYESGFVIDKFPISRPNLTFSTLTVSNMSPEDSSIYLCSYGRDNSPLHFGNGTRLTVT.

The V and J genes are TRBV7-2 and TRBJ2-5, with 9 bases aligning to TRBD2. This CDR3 is built from 17 residues. Unmatched junction bases numbered 12, after V lost 3 bases and J lost 4 bases. Looked up from germline, CDR1 is SGHTA and CDR2 is FQGNSA. CDR3 in DNA: TGTGCCAGCAGCTTCATCATAGCGGGGGAGCACTTAGAGACCCAGTACTTC. It translates to CASSFIIAGEHLETQYF. Full variable domain (remainder filled in from reference TRBV7-2 and TRBJ2-5): GAGVSQSPSNKVTEKGKDVELRCDPISGHTALYWYRQSLGQGLEFLIYFQGNSAPDKSGLPSDRFSAERTGGSVSTLTIQRTQQEDSAVYLCASSFIIAGEHLETQYFGPGTRLLVL.

This sequence joins TRBV5-6 and TRBJ2-6; D ambiguous. Germline V gene lookup returns CDR1 SGHDT and CDR2 YYEEEE. V lost 5 bases to trimming and J lost 0 bases, with 9 bases between them. This CDR3 has 15 residues. The CDR3: CASSFPYSGANVLTF. The CDR3 coding sequence is TGTGCCAGCAGTTTCCCCTACTCTGGGGCCAACGTCCTGACTTTC.

With respect to this clonotype: A much larger clone differs by one base, so this may be a read error. The gene calls are TRBV4-2 and TRBJ1-1; D unresolved. The CDR3 loop spans 12 amino acids. Germline assignment: CDR1 LGHNA and CDR2 YNFKEQ. The V end lost 5 bases, the J end lost 0 bases, and 4 bases lay between the germline ends. CDR3 in amino acids: CASSMVNTEAFF. The CDR3 DNA sequence: TGTGCCAGCAGCATGGTGAACACTGAAGCTTTCTTT.

The chain uses TRBV14 and TRBJ2-7; D unresolved. The CDR3 extends over 13 amino acids. V lost 1 base and J 6 bases, leaving 10 bases between the germline ends. CDR1 is SGHDN and CDR2 is FVKESK in the germline V gene. The CDR3 is CASSQGVLGEQYF. The CDR3, as DNA: TGTGCCAGCAGCCAAGGGGTGTTAGGCGAGCAGTACTTC.

This clonotype was counted at least ten times. The gene calls are TRBV29-1 and TRBJ1-2, with D uncertain. Between the trimmed V and J ends, which lost 8 bases and 7 bases, there was a span of 11 bases. Germline V gives CDR1 SQVTM, CDR2 ANQGSEA. The CDR3 spans 10 residues. In nucleotides, the CDR3 is TGCAGCTCTTACGGTTTTGGCTACACCTTC. The encoded protein is CSSYGFGYTF.

This chain uses TRBV6-4 with TRBJ2-2; the D is unclear. The CDR3 runs to 15 residues. V was cut by 0 bases and J by 3 bases, with 8 bases left in between. CDR1 is MRHNA and CDR2 is SNTAGT in the germline V gene. The CDR3 region has the DNA TGTGCCAGCAGTGACTCTAAGAAGGACACCGGGGAGCTGTTTTTT. This sequence encodes CASSDSKKDTGELFF.

This clonotype was detected many times. J is TRBJ1-2 and V is TRBV19; weak D call: TRBD1 (5 bases). The CDR3 contains 14 residues. Germline V gene sequence: CDR1 LNHDA, CDR2 SQIVND (reference sequence). V lost 6 bases to trimming and J lost 5 bases, with 16 bases between them. The CDR3 DNA sequence: TGTGCCAGTAGCAGAGGGACGGATCCTTATGGCTACACCTTC. Translated, it gives CASSRGTDPYGYTF.

In this sample, this clonotype turned up many times. The gene calls are TRBV2 and TRBJ2-7; D gene uncertain. Trimming took off 6 bases at V and 2 bases at J, with 8 bases between the two ends. The CDR3 is made up of 12 amino acids. The germline gives CDR1 SNHLY, CDR2 FYNNEI. In DNA, the CDR3 is TGTGCCAGCAGGACTCTAACCTACGAGCAGTACTTC. This translates into CASRTLTYEQYF.

The J gene is TRBJ1-4, the V gene TRBV29-1; D is ambiguous. The CDR3 is made up of 15 amino acids. Germline CDR1 and CDR2: SQVTM and ANQGSEA. V lost 1 base to trimming and J lost 7 bases, with 16 bases between them. CDR3 loop: CSVEVGELDTEKLFF. The DNA of the CDR3 is TGCAGCGTTGAAGTCGGGGAGTTAGACACTGAAAAACTGTTTTTT.

This clonotype was picked up a small number of times. V gene TRBV20-1 combines with J gene TRBJ1-1, with D possibly being TRBD1 (5 bases). The CDR3 spans 14 residues. Germline V lookup: CDR1 DFQATT, CDR2 SNEGSKA (reference sequence). The ends were cut back, 3 bases at V and 7 bases at J, with 18 bases in the middle. The CDR3 loop reads CSASGGRGTNEAFF. DNA of the CDR3: TGCAGTGCTAGTGGGGGGAGAGGTACAAATGAAGCTTTCTTT.

This CDR3 is CASSLGGQMNTEAFF. The DNA for the CDR3 is TGTGCCAGCAGCTTAGGGGGGCAGATGAACACTGAAGCTTTCTTT. This chain connects TRBV7-4 to TRBJ1-1; D might be TRBD1 (6 bases). The CDR3 runs 15 residues. The germline V gene encodes CDR1 SGHVT and CDR2 SQSDAQ. V shed 1 base and J shed 0 bases, with 9 bases lying between them.

This clonotype appeared many times. This chain joins TRBV7-6 and TRBJ1-5, with TRBD1 as a possible D gene (5 bases). Per the germline V gene, CDR1 is SGHVS and CDR2 is FNYEAQ. With 6 bases removed from V and 6 bases from J, the gap between germline ends came to 15 bases. The CDR3 is made up of 14 amino acids. CDR3 coding DNA: TGTGCCAGCAGTCAAGAGGGGAACTCTCAGCCCCAGCATTTT. Translating gives CASSQEGNSQPQHF.

This clonotype showed up just a few times. V and J are TRBV19 and TRBJ1-5, with D possibly matching TRBD1 (5 bases). V was pared by 7 bases and J by 11 bases, with 15 bases between. Germline V gene data show CDR1 as LNHDA and CDR2 as SQIVND (reference sequence). This CDR3 comprises 12 residues. CDR3 sequence (DNA): TGTGCCAGTATGCTTCATGGGGGGACCCAGCATTTT. Translating it yields CASMLHGGTQHF.

This clonotype was found many times. J is TRBJ2-6 and V is TRBV6-1; 7 nucleotides match TRBD1. V trimming: 6 bases; J trimming: 4 bases; junction bases outside the gene matches: 6. The CDR3 totals 15 residues. Germline CDR1 MNHNS, CDR2 SASEGT. The CDR3 reads CASSSGQFGANVLTF. The CDR3 bases are TGTGCCAGCAGCTCGGGACAGTTCGGGGCCAACGTCCTGACTTTC.